This is a list of T cell receptor beta chains from one sample in a study of radiotherapy plus CTLA-4 blockade in lung cancer. The table came from immunoSEQ multiplex PCR; TCRdb's copy has only in-frame clones and leaves some out. Among 35,000 to 45,000 clones listed, about two thirds were seen once. The sample was peripheral blood, taken from a patient treated with radiotherapy plus ipilimumab. These receptors were taken from a human donor with non-small cell lung cancer who had a partial response to radiotherapy plus ipilimumab. Each CDR3 is given with its conserved first and last residue. The order of the fields is J gene, clone size, D gene, V gene, CDR3 protein, CDR3 DNA. A D gene is named only where the DNA matches it firmly. Clone size is stated in some rows and not others, as once, few, many or a class when expanded.

J: TRBJ1-1
size: once
D: TRBD1
V: TRBV6-5
CDR3: CASSSPSRQGSTEAFF
DNA: TGTGCCAGCAGTTCCCCGTCCCGACAGGGAAGCACTGAAGCTTTCTTT

J: TRBJ2-2
size: -
D: TRBD1
V: TRBV7-9
CDR3: CASSSPDRVGELFF
DNA: TGTGCCAGCAGCTCACCGGACAGGGTGGGGGAGCTGTTTTTT

J: TRBJ2-7
size: many
D: -
V: TRBV10-3
CDR3: CAISESQGLRHEQYF
DNA: TGTGCCATCAGTGAGTCGCAGGGGTTACGGCACGAGCAGTACTTC

J: TRBJ2-7
size: -
D: TRBD2
V: TRBV7-2
CDR3: CASSQSGALSYEQYF
DNA: TGTGCCAGCAGCCAAAGCGGGGCCTTATCCTACGAGCAGTACTTC

J: TRBJ2-2
size: few
D: TRBD2
V: TRBV7-9
CDR3: CASSLMTSFGGELFF
DNA: TGTGCCAGCAGCTTGATGACTAGCTTCGGCGGGGAGCTGTTTTTT

J: TRBJ2-7
size: -
D: -
V: TRBV29-1
CDR3: CSVTGSSYEQYF
DNA: TGCAGCGTGACGGGGAGCTCCTACGAGCAGTACTTC

J: TRBJ2-7
size: -
D: TRBD2
V: TRBV10-3
CDR3: CAIAESSGTYEQYF
DNA: TGTGCCATCGCTGAGTCAAGCGGGACGTACGAGCAGTACTTC

J: TRBJ2-7
size: -
D: -
V: TRBV5-6
CDR3: CASSSHEGGGYEQYF
DNA: TGTGCCAGCAGCTCGCACGAAGGGGGTGGCTACGAGCAGTACTTC

J: TRBJ2-1
size: -
D: -
V: TRBV11-3
CDR3: CASSTDRPGLFF
DNA: TGTGCCAGCAGCACGGACCGCCCGGGACTGTTCTTC

J: TRBJ2-2
size: -
D: -
V: TRBV6-5
CDR3: CASSYSTIVGRELFF
DNA: TGTGCCAGCAGTTACTCGACTATAGTTGGCCGGGAGCTGTTTTTT

J: TRBJ1-1
size: -
D: -
V: TRBV15
CDR3: CATSRGAGETEAFF
DNA: TGTGCCACCAGCAGAGGGGCAGGGGAGACTGAAGCTTTCTTT

J: TRBJ2-5
size: -
D: TRBD2
V: TRBV19
CDR3: CASSSLAGEYQETQYF
DNA: TGTGCCAGTAGCTCACTAGCGGGCGAGTACCAAGAGACCCAGTACTTC

J: TRBJ2-7
size: -
D: TRBD1
V: TRBV27
CDR3: CASSLLQGAGEQYF
DNA: TGTGCCAGCAGTTTACTACAGGGGGCGGGAGAGCAGTACTTC

J: TRBJ2-1
size: few
D: -
V: TRBV16
CDR3: CASSIQQGRGEQFF
DNA: TGTGCCAGCAGCATACAACAGGGAAGGGGAGAGCAGTTCTTC

J: TRBJ1-5
size: -
D: -
V: TRBV7-8
CDR3: CASSNSGPQHF
DNA: TGTGCCAGCAGTAACAGCGGGCCCCAGCATTTT

J: TRBJ1-5
size: once
D: TRBD1
V: TRBV4-1
CDR3: CASSPNFDRAGQPQHF
DNA: TGCGCCAGCAGCCCCAATTTCGACAGGGCTGGACAGCCCCAGCATTTT